These T cell receptor beta chains were read from a single sample in a study of cytomegalovirus exposure and HLA in healthy donors. Measured with immunoSEQ multiplex PCR; TCRdb has only the in-frame clones, and not every one. This table holds 150,000 to 200,000 clones, about 80% found once. Sequenced: PBMCs. The receptors were sampled from a woman between 25 and 40 years old in good health and CMV-seropositive. The CDR3 runs from the conserved cysteine through the conserved F or W. The D gene is left open where the match is weak. The listing skips clone size in some rows; elsewhere it reads once, few, many or a size class.

v_call: TRBV6-6; d_call: -; j_call: TRBJ2-7; clone_size: -; cdr3_nt: TGTGCCAGCAGTTACCCAGGCTACGAGCAGTACTTC; cdr3_aa: CASSYPGYEQYF
v_call: TRBV30; d_call: TRBD1; j_call: TRBJ2-7; clone_size: -; cdr3_nt: TGTGCCTGGAGCGCCGGACAGGGCGTTGAACAGTACTTC; cdr3_aa: CAWSAGQGVEQYF
v_call: TRBV28; d_call: -; j_call: TRBJ1-2; clone_size: -; cdr3_nt: TGTGCCAGCGGACAGCAAGCGTATGGCTACACCTTC; cdr3_aa: CASGQQAYGYTF
v_call: TRBV28; d_call: -; j_call: TRBJ2-7; clone_size: few; cdr3_nt: TGTGCCAGCAGTTTAGGGGGCCCCCCCTACGAGCAGTACTTC; cdr3_aa: CASSLGGPPYEQYF
v_call: TRBV2; d_call: -; j_call: TRBJ2-7; clone_size: -; cdr3_nt: TGTGCCAGCAGTGCACAGGGAGACTACGAGCAGTACTTC; cdr3_aa: CASSAQGDYEQYF
v_call: TRBV7-2; d_call: -; j_call: TRBJ2-6; clone_size: -; cdr3_nt: TGTGCCAGCAGCTACAAAGGACTATCTGGGGCCAACGTCCTGACTTTC; cdr3_aa: CASSYKGLSGANVLTF
v_call: TRBV6-5; d_call: -; j_call: TRBJ1-4; clone_size: -; cdr3_nt: TGTGCCAGCGCTCGGTTGCTGGTGGAAAAACTGTTTTTT; cdr3_aa: CASARLLVEKLFF
v_call: TRBV6-1; d_call: -; j_call: TRBJ1-4; clone_size: -; cdr3_nt: TGTGCCAGCAGTGAATATCCAGGTCCTGCAACTAATGAAAAACTGTTTTTT; cdr3_aa: CASSEYPGPATNEKLFF
v_call: TRBV30; d_call: TRBD1; j_call: TRBJ1-1; clone_size: -; cdr3_nt: TGTGCCTGGATAAGACAGGGGAGTTGGCTGGACACTGAAGCTTTCTTT; cdr3_aa: CAWIRQGSWLDTEAFF
v_call: TRBV2; d_call: -; j_call: TRBJ2-5; clone_size: -; cdr3_nt: TGTGCCAGCGGTCGGAGTTCAGAGTTTGAGACCCAGTACTTC; cdr3_aa: CASGRSSEFETQYF
v_call: TRBV19; d_call: -; j_call: TRBJ2-4; clone_size: few; cdr3_nt: TGTGCCAGTAGTATTGGCCCGGGGGGCAGCATTCAGTACTTC; cdr3_aa: CASSIGPGGSIQYF
v_call: TRBV27; d_call: TRBD1; j_call: TRBJ1-1; clone_size: -; cdr3_nt: TGTGCCAGCAGTCCGACAGGGGGGGGAACTGAAGCTTTCTTT; cdr3_aa: CASSPTGGGTEAFF
v_call: TRBV27; d_call: -; j_call: TRBJ1-2; clone_size: -; cdr3_nt: TGTGCCAGCAGTTTAACTCCGTACAGCTATGGCTACACCTTC; cdr3_aa: CASSLTPYSYGYTF
v_call: TRBV9; d_call: -; j_call: TRBJ1-3; clone_size: -; cdr3_nt: TGTGCCAGCAGCGTAGGAGGAGATGGAAACACCATATATTTT; cdr3_aa: CASSVGGDGNTIYF
v_call: TRBV18; d_call: -; j_call: TRBJ1-4; clone_size: -; cdr3_nt: TGTGCCAGCTCACCAGGGGCGCATGAAAAACTGTTTTTT; cdr3_aa: CASSPGAHEKLFF
v_call: TRBV11-3; d_call: -; j_call: TRBJ1-1; clone_size: -; cdr3_nt: TGTGCCAGCAGCTTAGGACAGAACACTGAAGCTTTCTTT; cdr3_aa: CASSLGQNTEAFF
v_call: TRBV4-3; d_call: -; j_call: TRBJ2-3; clone_size: -; cdr3_nt: TGCGCCAGCAGCCTAAACGGCGGCGCAGATACGCAGTATTTT; cdr3_aa: CASSLNGGADTQYF
v_call: TRBV6-1; d_call: -; j_call: TRBJ2-1; clone_size: -; cdr3_nt: TGTGCCAGCAGTGAACTTCGACATATTGAGCAGTTCTTC; cdr3_aa: CASSELRHIEQFF
v_call: TRBV30; d_call: -; j_call: TRBJ1-1; clone_size: -; cdr3_nt: TGTGCCTCCCAGCTGACAGCCTTAAACACTGAAGCTTTCTTT; cdr3_aa: CASQLTALNTEAFF
v_call: TRBV7-6; d_call: -; j_call: TRBJ1-4; clone_size: -; cdr3_nt: TGTGCCAGCAGCCTACAGCACACTAATGAAAAACTGTTTTTT; cdr3_aa: CASSLQHTNEKLFF
v_call: TRBV27; d_call: TRBD1; j_call: TRBJ1-2; clone_size: -; cdr3_nt: TGTGCCAGCAGTAGGACCGGGACAGGGTACGGCTACACCTTC; cdr3_aa: CASSRTGTGYGYTF
v_call: TRBV6-5; d_call: -; j_call: TRBJ2-2; clone_size: -; cdr3_nt: TGTGCCAGCAGTTACGCCACTACCGGGGAGCTGTTTTTT; cdr3_aa: CASSYATTGELFF
v_call: TRBV7-2; d_call: -; j_call: TRBJ2-3; clone_size: few; cdr3_nt: TGTGCCAGCAGCCCTCCCAGGCGAGATACGCAGTATTTT; cdr3_aa: CASSPPRRDTQYF
v_call: TRBV18; d_call: -; j_call: TRBJ1-1; clone_size: -; cdr3_nt: TGTGCCAGCTCACCACGGCAGAACACTGAAGCTTTCTTT; cdr3_aa: CASSPRQNTEAFF
v_call: TRBV6-5; d_call: TRBD2; j_call: TRBJ2-7; clone_size: -; cdr3_nt: TGTGCCAGCAGTTCTTTTCCAGGTAGCGGGGGGCCCTACAAGTACTTC; cdr3_aa: CASSSFPGSGGPYKYF
v_call: TRBV18; d_call: TRBD1; j_call: TRBJ1-1; clone_size: -; cdr3_nt: TGTGCCAGCTCACTCCGACAGGGAAGGGACACTGAAGCTTTCTTT; cdr3_aa: CASSLRQGRDTEAFF
v_call: TRBV2; d_call: -; j_call: TRBJ1-1; clone_size: -; cdr3_nt: TGTGCCAGCACCCCGAGGCAGGGGCGCGCTGAAGCTTTCTTT; cdr3_aa: CASTPRQGRAEAFF
v_call: TRBV5-1; d_call: -; j_call: TRBJ1-1; clone_size: few; cdr3_nt: TGCGCCAGCAGCTTGTTCACAGGGAACACTGAAGCTTTCTTT; cdr3_aa: CASSLFTGNTEAFF
v_call: TRBV10-3; d_call: -; j_call: TRBJ2-1; clone_size: -; cdr3_nt: TGTGCCATCAGTGAGTCGACGGCAGGCTACAATGAGCAGTTCTTC; cdr3_aa: CAISESTAGYNEQFF
v_call: TRBV5-1; d_call: TRBD2; j_call: TRBJ2-3; clone_size: -; cdr3_nt: TGCGCCAGCAGCCGGCAAGCGGGGGGAAACACAGATACGCAGTATTTT; cdr3_aa: CASSRQAGGNTDTQYF
v_call: TRBV14; d_call: -; j_call: TRBJ1-1; clone_size: -; cdr3_nt: TGTGCCAGCAGCCAAGGGAACAGGGTGAACACTGAAGCTTTCTTT; cdr3_aa: CASSQGNRVNTEAFF
v_call: TRBV7-9; d_call: TRBD2; j_call: TRBJ2-7; clone_size: -; cdr3_nt: TGTGCCAGCAGCTTTGTGGCGGGAGACCATTACGAGCAGTACTTC; cdr3_aa: CASSFVAGDHYEQYF
v_call: TRBV7-9; d_call: -; j_call: TRBJ2-7; clone_size: -; cdr3_nt: TGTGCCAGCAGCTCCAGAGGGTGGCCACGTTACGAGCAGTACTTC; cdr3_aa: CASSSRGWPRYEQYF
v_call: TRBV5-1; d_call: -; j_call: TRBJ2-5; clone_size: -; cdr3_nt: TGCGCCAGCAGCCCGAACAGGGCCGGTGAGCAGTACTTC; cdr3_aa: CASSPNRAGEQYF
v_call: TRBV28; d_call: -; j_call: TRBJ2-2; clone_size: -; cdr3_nt: TGTGCCAGCAACCTAGGCGGGGTGAACACCGGGGAGCTGTTTTTT; cdr3_aa: CASNLGGVNTGELFF
v_call: TRBV30; d_call: -; j_call: TRBJ2-7; clone_size: -; cdr3_nt: TGTGCCTGGAGTCCCCTCCGGGAATCGGAGATGTGGCAGTACTTC; cdr3_aa: CAWSPLRESEMWQYF
v_call: TRBV19; d_call: TRBD1; j_call: TRBJ1-4; clone_size: few; cdr3_nt: TGTGCCAGTAGTACTGAAGGGACAGGGCTTGAAAAACTGTTTTTT; cdr3_aa: CASSTEGTGLEKLFF
v_call: TRBV7-8; d_call: TRBD2; j_call: TRBJ2-3; clone_size: few; cdr3_nt: TGTGCCAGCAGCTTAGGGCGGGAGTACACAGATACGCAGTATTTT; cdr3_aa: CASSLGREYTDTQYF
v_call: TRBV5-1; d_call: TRBD1; j_call: TRBJ1-1; clone_size: -; cdr3_nt: TGCGCCAGCAGCTCAGCCGGGGACAGGGAAGCTTTCTTT; cdr3_aa: CASSSAGDREAFF
v_call: TRBV4-3; d_call: TRBD1; j_call: TRBJ1-2; clone_size: -; cdr3_nt: TGCGCCAGCAGCCAAGGGGGACAGGAGACCTACACCTTC; cdr3_aa: CASSQGGQETYTF
v_call: TRBV19; d_call: TRBD2; j_call: TRBJ2-2; clone_size: -; cdr3_nt: TGTGCCAGTAGTACTCGGGGGGGATTCACCGGGGAGCTGTTTTTT; cdr3_aa: CASSTRGGFTGELFF
v_call: TRBV4-1; d_call: -; j_call: TRBJ1-2; clone_size: few; cdr3_nt: TGCGCCAGCAGCCCCTCCCGGACAGAGATTAACTATGGCTACACCTTC; cdr3_aa: CASSPSRTEINYGYTF
v_call: TRBV28; d_call: TRBD1; j_call: TRBJ1-2; clone_size: -; cdr3_nt: TGTGCCAGCAACCTACAGGGGGCTCAATATGGCTACACCTTC; cdr3_aa: CASNLQGAQYGYTF
v_call: TRBV5-1; d_call: TRBD1; j_call: TRBJ1-2; clone_size: -; cdr3_nt: TGCGCCAGCAGCTTGATCCAGGGGGATGGCTACACCTTC; cdr3_aa: CASSLIQGDGYTF
v_call: TRBV19; d_call: TRBD1; j_call: TRBJ1-2; clone_size: few; cdr3_nt: TGTGCCAGTAGTATTGGGACAGGGGCTGTGTATGGCTACACCTTC; cdr3_aa: CASSIGTGAVYGYTF
v_call: TRBV29-1; d_call: -; j_call: TRBJ2-4; clone_size: -; cdr3_nt: TGCAGCGTTGAAGCCGGGGGAAGGGACATTCAGTACTTC; cdr3_aa: CSVEAGGRDIQYF
v_call: TRBV19; d_call: -; j_call: TRBJ1-2; clone_size: -; cdr3_nt: TGTGCCAGTAGTATTGGCGGGACGGCGGTAAACTATGGCTACACCTTC; cdr3_aa: CASSIGGTAVNYGYTF
v_call: TRBV18; d_call: -; j_call: TRBJ1-3; clone_size: once; cdr3_nt: TGTGCCAGCTCACCGACAGGCGACTTCTCTGGAAACACCATATATTTT; cdr3_aa: CASSPTGDFSGNTIYF
v_call: TRBV19; d_call: TRBD2; j_call: TRBJ2-5; clone_size: -; cdr3_nt: TGTGCCAGTCAGGGAATGTCGGGAGGAGAGACCCAGTACTTC; cdr3_aa: CASQGMSGGETQYF
v_call: TRBV19; d_call: TRBD2; j_call: TRBJ2-3; clone_size: once; cdr3_nt: TGTGCCAGTAGTATGGGACTAGCGGGGTTAGATACGCAGTATTTT; cdr3_aa: CASSMGLAGLDTQYF
v_call: TRBV27; d_call: TRBD2; j_call: TRBJ2-2; clone_size: -; cdr3_nt: TGTGCCAGTCACTTCCGACTAGCGGGAGCCACCGGGGAGCTGTTTTTT; cdr3_aa: CASHFRLAGATGELFF
v_call: TRBV28; d_call: -; j_call: TRBJ2-1; clone_size: -; cdr3_nt: TGTGCCAGCAGTTCGAGGTTGGATGAGCAGTTCTTC; cdr3_aa: CASSSRLDEQFF
v_call: TRBV5-4; d_call: -; j_call: TRBJ2-7; clone_size: -; cdr3_nt: TGTGCCAGCAGCAAGGCGGGCCAGACTTTTTCCTACGAGCAGTACTTC; cdr3_aa: CASSKAGQTFSYEQYF